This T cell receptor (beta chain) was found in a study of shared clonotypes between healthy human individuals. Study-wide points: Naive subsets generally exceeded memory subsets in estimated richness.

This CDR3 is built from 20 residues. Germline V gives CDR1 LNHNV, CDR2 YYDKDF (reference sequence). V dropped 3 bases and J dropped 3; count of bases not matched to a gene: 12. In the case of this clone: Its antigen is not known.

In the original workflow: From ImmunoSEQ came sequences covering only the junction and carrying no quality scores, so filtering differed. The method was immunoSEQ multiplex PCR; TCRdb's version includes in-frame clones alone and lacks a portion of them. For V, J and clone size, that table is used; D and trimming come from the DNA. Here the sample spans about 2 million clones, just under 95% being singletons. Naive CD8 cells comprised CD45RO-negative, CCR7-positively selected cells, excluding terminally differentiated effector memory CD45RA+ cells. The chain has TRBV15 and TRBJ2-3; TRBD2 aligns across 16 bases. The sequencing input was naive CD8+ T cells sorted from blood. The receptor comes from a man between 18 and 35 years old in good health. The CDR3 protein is CATSSRKGGLAGGPTDTQYF. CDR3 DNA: TGTGCCACCAGCAGTCGCAAAGGGGGACTAGCGGGAGGGCCTACAGATACGCAGTATTTT.